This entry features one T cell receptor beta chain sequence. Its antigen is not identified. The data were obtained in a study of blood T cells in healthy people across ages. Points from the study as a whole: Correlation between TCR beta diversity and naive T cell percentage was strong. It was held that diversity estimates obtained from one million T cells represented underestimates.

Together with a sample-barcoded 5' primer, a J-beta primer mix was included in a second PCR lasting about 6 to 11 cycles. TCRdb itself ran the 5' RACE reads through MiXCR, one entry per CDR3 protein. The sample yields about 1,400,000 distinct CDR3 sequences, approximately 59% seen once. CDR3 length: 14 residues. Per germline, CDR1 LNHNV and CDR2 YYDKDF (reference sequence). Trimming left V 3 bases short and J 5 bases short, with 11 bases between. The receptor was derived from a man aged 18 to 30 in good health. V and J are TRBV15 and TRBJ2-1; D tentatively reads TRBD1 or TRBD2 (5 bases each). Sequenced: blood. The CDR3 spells CATSRGDNDNEQFF. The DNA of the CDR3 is TGTGCCACCAGCAGGGGGGATAACGACAATGAGCAGTTCTTC.